The source of this T cell receptor beta chain is a study of blood T cell repertoires in COVID-19 (dated by TCRdb to about 2020). About the investigation overall: Collaborator samples came from the United States, Italy and Spain and covered acute and convalescent phases of COVID-19. The prospective study material was composed of cDNA or gDNA derived from T cells, B-cell-depleted T cells, or PBMCs. The dataset comprised deeply sampled blood TCRbeta repertoires from subjects exposed to, actively infected with, or recovered from COVID-19. The repertoires were made available in a free public database intended to serve as a resource for research on the immune response to SARS-CoV-2. The samples were drawn from the first 160 participants of the ongoing ImmuneRACE study and from 1,254 subjects provided by 6 global collaborators. The sample metadata nearly always contained a de-identified subject ID, COVID-19 status, age in years and sex. Where available, HLA class I and class II types were obtained from metadata supplied by the sample provider rather than from assay-based typing.

Participants in the prospective study were enrolled through a virtual design, were aged about 18 to 90 years, and lived in under 25 United States geographic areas. Cohort assignment in the prospective study relied on participant-reported clinical history from a screening survey and a study questionnaire. Recovered participants in ImmuneRACE Cohort 3 were defined by two consecutive negative NP/OP PCR tests, clearance by a healthcare professional, or resolution of symptoms. In the prospective study, whole blood, serum and a nasopharyngeal or oropharyngeal swab were collected from each participant by mobile phlebotomists. Additional blood draws and questionnaires over an approximately two-month period could optionally be provided by prospective study participants. Before DNA extraction, prospective study blood samples were shipped either frozen or at room temperature. Study-wide conclusions, independent of this receptor: The quantity of clinical and demographic metadata differed by source and by participant and was supplied without curation.

Concerning this clone itself: The antigen it recognizes is unknown. Per-base quality was not reported, and no clone a single base away is much larger than it.

TCRbeta CDR3 regions were amplified from genomic DNA by means of the immunoSEQ Assay, a bias-controlled multiplex PCR. Per the source publication's procedure: Nucleated cell counts per sample were estimated from amplification of reference gene primers within the assay. To quantify the absolute abundance of each unique TCRbeta CDR3 rearrangement, sequence reads were collapsed and filtered. Productive Simpson clonality was computed per sample as the square root of Simpson's diversity index over productive rearrangements. Sourced from immuneACCESS, this table was stored by TCRdb with only in-frame sequences that have V and J called. A share of the clones is absent; for the studies checked, an unresolved V gene accounts for under half, and the remainder has no known explanation. The DNA was the basis for D and trimming; V, J and clone size are from that table. In this sample the table shows some 160,000 clones, 80% of which occur a single time. The ten largest clones represent about 3.4% of the sample.

From cysteine to phenylalanine, the CDR3 is 13 amino acids long. Only CDR3 DNA remains: 39 bases, in frame from the first base. The germline V gene gives CDR1 as MRHNA and CDR2 as SNTAGT. V and J lose 2 bases and 4 bases, and a span of 6 bases separates them. This TCR was sampled from a woman aged 55-69 years who had recovered from COVID-19. The sample taken for sequencing was PBMCs or T cells enriched from blood (not recorded which). This chain is built from TRBV6-4 and TRBJ1-3, with the D gene too uncertain to name. The nucleotide sequence reads TGTGCCAGCAGTGACGACGGGGGAAACACCATATATTTT. Its protein product is CASSDDGGNTIYF.